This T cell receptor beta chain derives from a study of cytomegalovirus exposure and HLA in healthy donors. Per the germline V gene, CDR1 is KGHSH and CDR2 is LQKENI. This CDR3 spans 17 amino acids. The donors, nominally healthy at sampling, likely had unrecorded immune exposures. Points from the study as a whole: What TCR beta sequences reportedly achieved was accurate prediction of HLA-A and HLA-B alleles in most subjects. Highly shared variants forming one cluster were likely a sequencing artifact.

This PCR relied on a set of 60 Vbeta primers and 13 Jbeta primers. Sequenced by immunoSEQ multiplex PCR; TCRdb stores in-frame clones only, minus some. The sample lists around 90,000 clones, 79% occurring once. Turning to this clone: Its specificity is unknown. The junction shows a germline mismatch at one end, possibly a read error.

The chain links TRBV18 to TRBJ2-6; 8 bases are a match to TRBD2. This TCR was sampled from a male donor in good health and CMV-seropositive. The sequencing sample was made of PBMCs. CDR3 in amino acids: CVSSPIGGAAGANVLTF. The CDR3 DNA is TGTGTCAGCTCACCGATCGGGGGGGCTGCTGGGGCCAACGTCCTGACTTTC. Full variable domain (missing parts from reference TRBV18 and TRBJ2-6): NAGVMQNPRHLVRRRGQEARLRCSPMKGHSHVYWYRQLPEEGLKFMVYLQKENIIDESGMPKERFSAEFPKEGPSILRIQQVVRGDSAAYFCVSSPIGGAAGANVLTFGAGSRLTVL.